This T cell receptor beta chain was obtained from a study of post-analysis software for immune sequencing data. Study-wide results and caveats: Patients used about five TRBV segments, including TRBV5-6, TRBV5-1 and TRBV20-1, more often than controls.

Unique molecular identifiers were carried by the TCR beta cDNA libraries. TCRdb ran MiXCR on the PCR reads and lists one entry per CDR3 protein. The sample lists some 450,000 distinct CDR3 sequences, 40% to 55% occurring once. This clonotype was seen a few times. What it binds is unknown. This CDR3 has 15 residues. The germline V gene has CDR1 MNHEY and CDR2 SMNVEV (reference sequence). The V and J ends lost 2 bases and 2 bases respectively, with 11 bases between them. This TCR was sampled from a girl aged 5-17 years with multiple sclerosis. J is TRBJ2-3 and V is TRBV27; no definite D call. The sequenced sample was blood. The DNA of the CDR3 is TGTGCCAGCAGTTTACGGACGGAGACCACAGATACGCAGTATTTT. As protein: CASSLRTETTDTQYF.